This T cell receptor (beta chain) was recovered during a study of T cells in Graves' hyperthyroidism and ophthalmopathy. Study-wide findings and caveats: Most thyroid-expanded clonotypes above 0.001 were also found in blood.

The hyperthyroidism patients had all been newly diagnosed, and their disease duration was under 2 months. Their ages ranged from 18 to 65 years. Researchers barred patients who had uncontrolled infection, other autoimmune disease, pregnancy or lactation. Blood was drawn at first hyperthyroidism diagnosis, before any ophthalmopathy symptoms. There are 13 residues in the CDR3. Trimming cost V 11 bases and J 3 bases, with 14 bases left between them. From germline, CDR1 is MNHNS and CDR2 SASEGT. A remark on this clonotype: Antigen: not known.

Researchers took RNA transcripts and amplified the TCR beta CDR3 regions from them. During a first-round RT-PCR of the TCR CDR3, the HTBI primer set was used. One entry per CDR3 protein results from TCRdb running MiXCR on the multiplex PCR reads. Here the sample spans about 770,000 distinct CDR3 sequences, approximately 19% being singletons. This clonotype originated in a woman aged 45-60 years with Graves' hyperthyroidism that later progressed to Graves' ophthalmopathy. The V and J genes are TRBV6-1 and TRBJ1-5; D possibly corresponds to TRBD1 (5 bases). The sequenced material came from blood. The CDR3 DNA reads as TGTGCCCCCCTAGAGGGACTCAATCAGCCCCAGCATTTT. This gives the protein CAPLEGLNQPQHF.